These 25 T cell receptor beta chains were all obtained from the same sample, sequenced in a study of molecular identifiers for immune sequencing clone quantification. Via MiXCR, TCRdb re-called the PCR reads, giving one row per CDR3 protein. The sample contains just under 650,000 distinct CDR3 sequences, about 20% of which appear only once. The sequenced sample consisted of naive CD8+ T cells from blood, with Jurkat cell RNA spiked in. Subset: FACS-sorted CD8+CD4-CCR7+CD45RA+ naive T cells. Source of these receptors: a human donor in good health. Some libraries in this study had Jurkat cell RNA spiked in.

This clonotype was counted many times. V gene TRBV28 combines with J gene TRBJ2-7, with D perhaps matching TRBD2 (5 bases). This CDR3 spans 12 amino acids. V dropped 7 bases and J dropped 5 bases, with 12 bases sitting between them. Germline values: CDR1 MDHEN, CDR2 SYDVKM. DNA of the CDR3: TGTGCCAGCAATGACCCCGGGGACGAGCAGTACTTC. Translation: CASNDPGDEQYF.

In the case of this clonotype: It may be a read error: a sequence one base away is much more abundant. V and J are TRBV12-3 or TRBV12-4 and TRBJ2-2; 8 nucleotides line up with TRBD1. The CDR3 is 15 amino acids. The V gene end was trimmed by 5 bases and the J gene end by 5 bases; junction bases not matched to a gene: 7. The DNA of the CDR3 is TGTGCCAGCAGTCCGTCCAGGGGGCTTACCGGGGAGCTGTTTTTT. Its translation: CASSPSRGLTGELFF.

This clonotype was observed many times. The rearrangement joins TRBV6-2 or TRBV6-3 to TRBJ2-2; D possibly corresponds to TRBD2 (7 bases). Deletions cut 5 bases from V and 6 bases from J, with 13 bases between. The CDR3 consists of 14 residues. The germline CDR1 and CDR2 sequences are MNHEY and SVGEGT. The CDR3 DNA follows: TGTGCCAGCAGTGACACAGGGAGGGCCGGGGAGCTGTTTTTT. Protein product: CASSDTGRAGELFF.

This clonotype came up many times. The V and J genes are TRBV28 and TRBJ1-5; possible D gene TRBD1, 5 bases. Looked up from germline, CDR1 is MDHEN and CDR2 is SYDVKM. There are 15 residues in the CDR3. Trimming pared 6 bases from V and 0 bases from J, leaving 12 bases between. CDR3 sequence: CASRTAEASNQPQHF. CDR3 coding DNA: TGTGCCAGCAGGACAGCTGAAGCTAGCAATCAGCCCCAGCATTTT.

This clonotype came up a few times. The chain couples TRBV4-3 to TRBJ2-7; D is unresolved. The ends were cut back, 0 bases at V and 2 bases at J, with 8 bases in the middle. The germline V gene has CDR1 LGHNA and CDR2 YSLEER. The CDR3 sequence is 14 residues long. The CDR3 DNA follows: TGCGCCAGCAGCCAAGATCTGCGCGCCTACGAGCAGTACTTC. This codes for CASSQDLRAYEQYF.

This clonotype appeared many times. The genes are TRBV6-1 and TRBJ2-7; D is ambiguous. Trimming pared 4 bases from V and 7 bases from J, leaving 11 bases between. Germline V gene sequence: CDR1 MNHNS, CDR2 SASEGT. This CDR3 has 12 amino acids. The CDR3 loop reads CASSGSGGEQYF. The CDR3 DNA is TGTGCCAGCAGTGGCTCTGGTGGGGAGCAGTACTTC.

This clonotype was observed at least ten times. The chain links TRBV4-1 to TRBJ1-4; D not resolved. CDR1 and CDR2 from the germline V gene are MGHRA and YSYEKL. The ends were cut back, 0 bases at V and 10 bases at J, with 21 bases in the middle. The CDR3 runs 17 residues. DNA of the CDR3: TGCGCCAGCAGCCAAGACGCGGAGTGGACCCTCCCCGGAAAACTGTTTTTT. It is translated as CASSQDAEWTLPGKLFF.

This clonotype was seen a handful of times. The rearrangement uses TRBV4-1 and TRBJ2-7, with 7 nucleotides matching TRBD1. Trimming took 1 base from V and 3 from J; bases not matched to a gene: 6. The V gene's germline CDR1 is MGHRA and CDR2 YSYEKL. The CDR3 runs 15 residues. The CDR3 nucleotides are TGCGCCAGCAGCCAAGGATCGTCAGGGGGCTACGAGCAGTACTTC. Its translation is CASSQGSSGGYEQYF.

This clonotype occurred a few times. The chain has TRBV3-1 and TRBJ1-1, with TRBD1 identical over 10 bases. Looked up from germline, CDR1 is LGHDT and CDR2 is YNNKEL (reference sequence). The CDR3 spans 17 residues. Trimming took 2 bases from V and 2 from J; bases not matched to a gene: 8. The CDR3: CASSQTGQGSFNTEAFF. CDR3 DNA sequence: TGTGCCAGCAGCCAAACGGGACAGGGGAGTTTCAACACTGAAGCTTTCTTT.

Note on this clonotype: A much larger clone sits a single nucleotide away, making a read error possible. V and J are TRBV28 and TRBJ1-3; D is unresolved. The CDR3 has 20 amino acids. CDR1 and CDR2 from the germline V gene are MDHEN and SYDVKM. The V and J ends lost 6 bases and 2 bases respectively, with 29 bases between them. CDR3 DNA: TGTGCCAGCAGCATTAATGAGGGCTATGTCGTGAGTAATACTGGAAACACCATATATTTT. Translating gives CASSINEGYVVSNTGNTIYF.

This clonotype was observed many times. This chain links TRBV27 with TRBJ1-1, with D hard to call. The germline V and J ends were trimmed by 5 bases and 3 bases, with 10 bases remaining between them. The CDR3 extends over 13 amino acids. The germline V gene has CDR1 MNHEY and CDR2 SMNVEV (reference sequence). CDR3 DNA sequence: TGTGCCAGCAGTCCCCAGAGGGACACTGAAGCTTTCTTT. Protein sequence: CASSPQRDTEAFF.

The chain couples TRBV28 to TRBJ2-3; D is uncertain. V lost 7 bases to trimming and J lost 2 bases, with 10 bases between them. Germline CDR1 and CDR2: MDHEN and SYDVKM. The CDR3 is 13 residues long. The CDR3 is CASKEVPTDTQYF. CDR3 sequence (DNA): TGTGCCAGCAAAGAGGTCCCCACAGATACGCAGTATTTT.

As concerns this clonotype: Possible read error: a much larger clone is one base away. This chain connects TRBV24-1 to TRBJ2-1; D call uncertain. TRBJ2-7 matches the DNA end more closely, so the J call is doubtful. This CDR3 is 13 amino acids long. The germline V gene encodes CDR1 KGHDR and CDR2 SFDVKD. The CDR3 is CATSDYINNEQYF. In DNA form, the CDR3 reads TGTGCCACCAGTGATTACATAAACAATGAGCAGTACTTC.

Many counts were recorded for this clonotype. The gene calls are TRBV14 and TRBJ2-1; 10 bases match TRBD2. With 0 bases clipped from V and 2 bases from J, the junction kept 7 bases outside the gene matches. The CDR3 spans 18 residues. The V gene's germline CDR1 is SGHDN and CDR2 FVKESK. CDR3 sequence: CASSQDPLAGAAYNEQFF. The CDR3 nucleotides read TGTGCCAGCAGCCAAGATCCGCTAGCGGGAGCCGCCTACAATGAGCAGTTCTTC.

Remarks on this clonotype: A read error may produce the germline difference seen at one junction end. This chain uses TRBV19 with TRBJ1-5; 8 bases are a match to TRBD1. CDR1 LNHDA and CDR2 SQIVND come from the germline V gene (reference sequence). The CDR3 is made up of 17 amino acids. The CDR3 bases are TGTACCAGTAGTATAGGACAGGGACTCTCTAGCAATCAGCCCCAGCATTTT. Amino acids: CTSSIGQGLSSNQPQHF.

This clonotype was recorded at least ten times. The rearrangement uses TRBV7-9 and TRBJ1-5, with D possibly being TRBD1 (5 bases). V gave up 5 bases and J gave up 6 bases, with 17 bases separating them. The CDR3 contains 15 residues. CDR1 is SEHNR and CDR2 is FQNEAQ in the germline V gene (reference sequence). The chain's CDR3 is CASSLGSRAGQPQHF. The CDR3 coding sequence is TGTGCCAGCAGCCTAGGATCCAGGGCGGGTCAGCCCCAGCATTTT.

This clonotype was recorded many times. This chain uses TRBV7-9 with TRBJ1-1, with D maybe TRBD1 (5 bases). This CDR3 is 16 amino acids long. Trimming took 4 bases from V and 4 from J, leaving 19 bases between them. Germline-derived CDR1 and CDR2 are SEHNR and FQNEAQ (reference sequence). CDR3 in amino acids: CASSSTQGGYSTEAFF. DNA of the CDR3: TGTGCCAGCAGCTCAACCCAGGGTGGATATAGCACTGAAGCTTTCTTT.

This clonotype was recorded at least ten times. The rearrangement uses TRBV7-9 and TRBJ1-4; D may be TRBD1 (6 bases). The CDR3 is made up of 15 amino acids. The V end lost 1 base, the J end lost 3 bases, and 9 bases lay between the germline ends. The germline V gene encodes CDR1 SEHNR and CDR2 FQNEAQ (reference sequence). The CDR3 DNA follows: TGTGCCAGCAGCTTAGTAGGACAGTCTAATGAAAAACTGTTTTTT. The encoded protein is CASSLVGQSNEKLFF.

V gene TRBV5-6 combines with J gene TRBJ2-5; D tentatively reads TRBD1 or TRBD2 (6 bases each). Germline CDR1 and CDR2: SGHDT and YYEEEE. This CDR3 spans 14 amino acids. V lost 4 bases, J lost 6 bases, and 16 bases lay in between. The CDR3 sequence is CASSPGVGGQTQYF. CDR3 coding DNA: TGTGCCAGCAGCCCGGGGGTAGGGGGACAGACCCAGTACTTC.

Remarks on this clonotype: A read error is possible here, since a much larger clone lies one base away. CDR3: CASSSGGDNRPQHF. The CDR3 nucleotides are TGTGCCAGCAGCTCAGGAGGGGACAATCGGCCCCAGCATTTT. The chain joins TRBV7-2 to TRBJ1-5; tentative D call: TRBD1 (6 bases). CDR1 and CDR2 (germline): SGHTA, FQGNSA. CDR3 size: 14 residues. The full variable domain, in which reference TRBV7-2 and TRBJ1-5 provide the parts outside the CDR3, is GAGVSQSPSNKVTEKGKDVELRCDPISGHTALYWYRQSLGQGLEFLIYFQGNSAPDKSGLPSDRFSAERTGGSVSTLTIQRTQQEDSAVYLCASSSGGDNRPQHFGDGTRLSIL.

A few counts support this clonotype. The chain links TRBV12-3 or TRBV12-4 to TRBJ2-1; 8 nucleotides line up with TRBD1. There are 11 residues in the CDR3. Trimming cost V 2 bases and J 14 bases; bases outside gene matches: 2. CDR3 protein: CASSLSDREFF. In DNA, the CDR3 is TGTGCCAGCAGTTTATCGGACAGGGAGTTCTTC.

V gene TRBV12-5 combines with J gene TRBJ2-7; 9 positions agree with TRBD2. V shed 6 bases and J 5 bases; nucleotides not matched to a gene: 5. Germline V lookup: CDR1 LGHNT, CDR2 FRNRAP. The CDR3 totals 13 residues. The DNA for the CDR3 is TGTGCTAGTGGAGAGCGGGAGGTACACGAGCAGTACTTC. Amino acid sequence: CASGEREVHEQYF.

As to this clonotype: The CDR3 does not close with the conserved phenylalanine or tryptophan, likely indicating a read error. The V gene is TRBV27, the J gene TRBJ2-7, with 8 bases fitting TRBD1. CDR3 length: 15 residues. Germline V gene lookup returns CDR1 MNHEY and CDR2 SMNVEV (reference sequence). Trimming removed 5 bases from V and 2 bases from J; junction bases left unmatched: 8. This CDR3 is CASSLVGTGTYEQYL. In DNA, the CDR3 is TGTGCCAGCAGTCTAGTAGGGACAGGAACCTACGAGCAGTACCTC.

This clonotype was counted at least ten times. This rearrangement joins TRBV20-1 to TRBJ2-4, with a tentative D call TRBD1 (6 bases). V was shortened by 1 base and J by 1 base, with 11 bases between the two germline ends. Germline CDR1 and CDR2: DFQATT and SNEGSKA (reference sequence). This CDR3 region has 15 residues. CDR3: CSARAPGVAKNIQYF. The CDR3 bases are TGCAGTGCTAGAGCGCCAGGGGTGGCCAAAAACATTCAGTACTTC.

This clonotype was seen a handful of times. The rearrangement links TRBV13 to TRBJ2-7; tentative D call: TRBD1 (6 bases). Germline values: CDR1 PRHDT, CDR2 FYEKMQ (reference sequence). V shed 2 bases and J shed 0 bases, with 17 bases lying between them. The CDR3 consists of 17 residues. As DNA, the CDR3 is TGTGCCAGCAGCTTAAGAGTTTCGGACAGCTGCTCCTACGAGCAGTACTTC. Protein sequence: CASSLRVSDSCSYEQYF.